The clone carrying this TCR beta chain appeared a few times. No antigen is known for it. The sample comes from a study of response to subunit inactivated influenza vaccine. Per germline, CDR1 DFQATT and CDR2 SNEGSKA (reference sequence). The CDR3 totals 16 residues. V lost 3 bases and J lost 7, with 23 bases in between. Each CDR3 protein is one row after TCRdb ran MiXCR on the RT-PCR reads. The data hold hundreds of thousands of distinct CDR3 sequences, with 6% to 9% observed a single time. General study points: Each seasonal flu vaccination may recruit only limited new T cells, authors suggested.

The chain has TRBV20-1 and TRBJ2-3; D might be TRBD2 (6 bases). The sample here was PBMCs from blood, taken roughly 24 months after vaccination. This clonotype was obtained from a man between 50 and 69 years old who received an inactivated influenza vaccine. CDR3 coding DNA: TGCAGTGCTAGCCCTCTGGCGGAGGCCGGGGGTTATACGCAGTATTTT. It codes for CSASPLAEAGGYTQYF.